Shown below are 10 T cell receptor beta chains from a single sample sequenced in a study of blood T cell repertoires in COVID-19 (dated by TCRdb to about 2020). The library was produced with the immunoSEQ multiplex PCR assay. TCRdb stores this immuneACCESS table with in-frame sequences only. Part of the clones is absent; in the studies checked, under half of the shortfall reflects unresolved V genes, and no reason is known for the rest. The sample table records 65,000 to 75,000 clones; about 80% of these occur just once. Jointly, the top ten make up 15% to 19% of the sample. Specimen: peripheral blood. The receptor source for this set is a human donor in a cohort sampled during active COVID-19.

The chain combines TRBV18 with TRBJ2-2, with TRBD2 matching over 12 bases. With V trimmed by 1 base and J by 3 bases, 6 bases remained unmatched. The CDR3 consists of 18 residues. Germline-derived CDR1 and CDR2 are KGHSH and LQKENI. The CDR3 DNA sequence: TGTGCCAGCTCACCACGACTAGCGGGAGTAGGGGACACCGGGGAGCTGTTTTTT. Amino acids: CASSPRLAGVGDTGELFF.

The chain links TRBV11-2 to TRBJ2-5; 8 positions match TRBD1. Germline V gene sequence: CDR1 SGHAT, CDR2 FQNNGV. This CDR3 region has 15 residues. Trimming took 3 bases from V and 4 from J; bases not matched to a gene: 7. CDR3 coding DNA: TGTGCCAGCAGCTTCTCCAGGGGGCCTCGAGAGACCCAGTACTTC. As protein: CASSFSRGPRETQYF.

The chain uses TRBV19 and TRBJ2-7; 11 nucleotides agree with TRBD1. Germline V CDR1 and CDR2: LNHDA, SQIVND (reference sequence). J was trimmed by 2 bases and V by 5 bases; bases with no gene match: 8. The CDR3 totals 16 residues. The CDR3 loop is CASSSRDRGSTYEQYF. CDR3 coding DNA: TGTGCCAGTAGTTCCCGGGACAGGGGGAGCACCTACGAGCAGTACTTC.

The chain employs TRBV4-3 and TRBJ1-2, with D possibly matching TRBD1 (5 bases). CDR1 is LGHNA and CDR2 is YSLEER in the germline V gene. Trimming cost V 0 bases and J 0 bases, with 8 bases left between them. This CDR3 is built from 15 residues. This CDR3 is CASSQETGPNYGYTF. The CDR3 bases are TGCGCCAGCAGCCAAGAAACAGGACCTAACTATGGCTACACCTTC.

This clone was recorded a few times. The rearrangement uses TRBV5-1 and TRBJ1-4; D uncertain. Germline V gene lookup returns CDR1 SGHRS and CDR2 YFSETQ. With 0 bases removed from V and 5 bases from J, the gap between germline ends came to 14 bases. The CDR3 sequence is 16 residues long. CDR3 in DNA: TGCGCCAGCAGCTTGGGAGGTTTAACGGGAAATGAAAAACTGTTTTTT. It yields the protein CASSLGGLTGNEKLFF.

This clone was counted between two and nine times. The chain recombines TRBV27 with TRBJ2-7; 12 nucleotides line up with TRBD2. V shed 6 bases and J 5 bases; nucleotides not matched to a gene: 8. CDR3 length: 15 residues. CDR1 is MNHEY and CDR2 is SMNVEV in the germline V gene (reference sequence). In DNA, the CDR3 is TGTGCCAGCAGACCACAGACTAGCGGGAGCGACGAGCAGTACTTC. It translates to CASRPQTSGSDEQYF.

J is TRBJ2-7 and V is TRBV7-2, with unresolved D. V gave up 1 base and J gave up 5 bases, with 9 bases separating them. The V gene's germline CDR1 is SGHTA and CDR2 FQGNSA. The CDR3 runs 13 residues. The CDR3 DNA reads as TGTGCCAGCAGCTTAGTAGCTGTCGACGAGCAGTACTTC. The encoded protein is CASSLVAVDEQYF.

V gene TRBV5-1 combines with J gene TRBJ1-2, with a tentative D call TRBD1 (6 bases). The CDR3 consists of 14 residues. V was cut by 1 base and J by 6 bases, with 13 bases left in between. CDR1 and CDR2 (germline): SGHRS, YFSETQ. CDR3 nucleotide sequence: TGCGCCAGCAGCTTGTCTCCAGGGGAAGATGGCTACACCTTC. Its translation: CASSLSPGEDGYTF.

The chain employs TRBV14 and TRBJ1-2; a possible D gene is TRBD1 (5 bases). CDR3 length: 13 amino acids. Germline V lookup: CDR1 SGHDN, CDR2 FVKESK. Trimming cost V 6 bases and J 3 bases, with 11 bases left between them. The CDR3 DNA reads as TGTGCCAGCAGACCGGACACTTACTATGGCTACACCTTC. Amino acids: CASRPDTYYGYTF.

The sample holds a few counts of this clone. This sequence joins TRBV18 and TRBJ1-5, with D possibly being TRBD1 (6 bases). The germline CDR1 and CDR2 sequences are KGHSH and LQKENI. V lost 2 bases and J 3 bases, leaving 11 bases between the germline ends. CDR3 length: 15 amino acids. The CDR3 DNA is TGTGCCAGCTCACCAAAAGGACAGACCAATCAGCCCCAGCATTTT. It yields the protein CASSPKGQTNQPQHF.